Below, one TCR beta chain is given with its context. The data were taken from a study of blood T cell repertoires in COVID-19. The overall study: COVID-19 samples, acute and convalescent, were from the United States, Italy and Spain. T cells, B-cell-depleted T cells, or PBMCs supplied cDNA or gDNA.

Followed longitudinally, the Seattle patients had been enrolled during active infection. CDR3 length equals 17 residues. Germline CDR1 SGHAT, CDR2 FQNNGV. The V and J ends lost 5 bases and 2 bases, in that order; junction bases with no gene match: 9. As originally analysed: How many nucleated cells were present was estimated from reference gene primer amplification. Libraries were prepared by immunoSEQ multiplex PCR; TCRdb keeps only in-frame clonotypes and omits some of them. V and J calls plus clone size are reproduced from that table; the DNA served to infer D and trimming. The sample lists about 170,000 clones, approximately 91% seen once, with 4.5% to 5% in the top ten.

The sequence derives from a man aged 18 to 30 with COVID-19, enrolled during active disease. Source material: peripheral blood. V is TRBV11-2 and J is TRBJ1-6; TRBD1 aligns across 7 bases. The CDR3 DNA follows: TGTGCCAGCAGCGCGGGACAGTTGACGACCTATAATTCACCCCTCCACTTT. This sequence encodes CASSAGQLTTYNSPLHF. Variable domain in full (rest from reference TRBV11-2 and TRBJ1-6): EAGVAQSPRYKIIEKRQSVAFWCNPISGHATLYWYQQILGQGPKLLIQFQNNGVVDDSQLPKDRFSAERLKGVDSTLKIQPAKLEDSAVYLCASSAGQLTTYNSPLHFGNGTRLTVT.